These T cell receptor beta chains were read from a single sample in a study of beta chain features in type 1 diabetes. Produced via immunoSEQ multiplex PCR; TCRdb's table is partial and in-frame only. This table has just over 600,000 clones, about 14% appearing once. Sequenced sample: naive CD4+ T cells from blood. All receptors come from a man between 18 and 35 years old in good health. CDR3s include the opening cysteine and the closing phenylalanine or tryptophan.

J gene	V gene	CDR3 protein
TRBJ1-5	TRBV7-9	CASSLARGSNQPQHF
TRBJ2-3	TRBV10-3	CAISDPTSGGKTDTQYF
TRBJ1-4	TRBV27	CASSPTGTGGKLFF
TRBJ1-1	TRBV2	CASRGFRNTEAFF
TRBJ1-3	TRBV11-2	CASSFKDRSSGNTIYF
TRBJ1-6	TRBV19	CASSMMGPQNSPLHF
TRBJ2-7	TRBV5-1	CASSEQGTEQYF
TRBJ2-7	TRBV28	CASSSRTGEQYF
TRBJ2-5	TRBV9	CASSAGTRETQYF
TRBJ1-2	TRBV20-1	CSARGNGYTF
TRBJ1-5	TRBV2	CASSEAGRGNQPQHF
TRBJ2-2	TRBV15	CATSRRGIRTGELFF
TRBJ2-7	TRBV5-6	CASRSTGASYEQYF
TRBJ1-3	TRBV25-1	CASSPGGSGNTIYF
TRBJ2-2	TRBV5-1	CASSFKVTGVWTGELFF